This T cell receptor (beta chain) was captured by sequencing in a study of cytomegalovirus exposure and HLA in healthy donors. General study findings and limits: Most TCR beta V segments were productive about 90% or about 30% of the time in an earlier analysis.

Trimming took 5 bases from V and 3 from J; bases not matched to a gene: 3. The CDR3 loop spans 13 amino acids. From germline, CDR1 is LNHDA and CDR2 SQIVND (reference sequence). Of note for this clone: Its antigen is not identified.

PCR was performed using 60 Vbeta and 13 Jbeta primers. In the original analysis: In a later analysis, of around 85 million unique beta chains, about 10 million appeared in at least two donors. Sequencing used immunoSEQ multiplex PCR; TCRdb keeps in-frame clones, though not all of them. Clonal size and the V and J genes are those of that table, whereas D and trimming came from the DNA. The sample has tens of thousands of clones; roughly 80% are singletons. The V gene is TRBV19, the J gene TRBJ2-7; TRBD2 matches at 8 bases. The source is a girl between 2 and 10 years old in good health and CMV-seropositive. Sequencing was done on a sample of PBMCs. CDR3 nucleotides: TGTGCCAGTAGTCCTGGGACTAGCTACGAGCAGTACTTC. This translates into CASSPGTSYEQYF.